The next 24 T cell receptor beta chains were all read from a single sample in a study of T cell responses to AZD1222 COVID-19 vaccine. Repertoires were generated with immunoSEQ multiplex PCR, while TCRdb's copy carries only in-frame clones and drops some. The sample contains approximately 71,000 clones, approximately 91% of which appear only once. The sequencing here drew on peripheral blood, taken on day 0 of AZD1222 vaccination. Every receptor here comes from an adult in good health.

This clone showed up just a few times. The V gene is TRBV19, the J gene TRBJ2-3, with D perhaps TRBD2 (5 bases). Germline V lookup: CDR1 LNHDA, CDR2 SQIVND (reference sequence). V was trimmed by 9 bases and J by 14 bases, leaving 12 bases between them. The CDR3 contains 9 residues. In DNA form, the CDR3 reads TGTGCCAGCCTTTTCCTAGCGTATTTT. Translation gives CASLFLAYF.

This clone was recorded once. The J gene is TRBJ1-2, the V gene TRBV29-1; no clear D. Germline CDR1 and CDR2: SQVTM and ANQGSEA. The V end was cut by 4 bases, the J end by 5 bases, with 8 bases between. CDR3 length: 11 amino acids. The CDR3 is CSVGTHYGYTF. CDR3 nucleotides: TGCAGCGTTGGAACGCATTATGGCTACACCTTC. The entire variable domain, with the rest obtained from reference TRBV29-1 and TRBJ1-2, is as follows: SAVISQKPSRDICQRGTSLTIQCQVDSQVTMMFWYRQQPGQSLTLIATANQGSEATYESGFVIDKFPISRPNLTFSTLTVSNMSPEDSSIYLCSVGTHYGYTFGSGTRLTVV.

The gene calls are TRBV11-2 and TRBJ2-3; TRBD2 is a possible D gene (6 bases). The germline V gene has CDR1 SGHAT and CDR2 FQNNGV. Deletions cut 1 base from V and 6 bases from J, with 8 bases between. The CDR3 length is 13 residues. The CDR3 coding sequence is TGTGCCAGCAGCTTAGCCGCGGGGGATACGCAGTATTTT. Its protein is CASSLAAGDTQYF.

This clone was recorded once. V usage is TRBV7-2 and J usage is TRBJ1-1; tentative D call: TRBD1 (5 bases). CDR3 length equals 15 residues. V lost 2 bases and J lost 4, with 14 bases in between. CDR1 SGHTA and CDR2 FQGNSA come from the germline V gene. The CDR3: CASSLLGAISTEAFF. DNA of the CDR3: TGTGCCAGCAGCTTACTAGGGGCTATAAGCACTGAAGCTTTCTTT. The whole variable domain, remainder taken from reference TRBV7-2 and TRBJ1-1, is GAGVSQSPSNKVTEKGKDVELRCDPISGHTALYWYRQSLGQGLEFLIYFQGNSAPDKSGLPSDRFSAERTGGSVSTLTIQRTQQEDSAVYLCASSLLGAISTEAFFGQGTRLTVV.

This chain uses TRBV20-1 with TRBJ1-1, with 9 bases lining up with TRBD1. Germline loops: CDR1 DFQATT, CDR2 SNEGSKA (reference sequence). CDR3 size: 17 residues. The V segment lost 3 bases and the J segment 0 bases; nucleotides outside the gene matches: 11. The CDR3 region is CSASPGQGSGMNTEAFF. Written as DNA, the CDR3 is TGCAGTGCTAGTCCGGGACAGGGATCGGGGATGAACACTGAAGCTTTCTTT.

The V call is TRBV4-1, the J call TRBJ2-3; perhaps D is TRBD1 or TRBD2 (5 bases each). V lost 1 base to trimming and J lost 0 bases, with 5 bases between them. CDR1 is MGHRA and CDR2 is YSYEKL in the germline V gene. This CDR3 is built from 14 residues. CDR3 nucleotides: TGCGCCAGCAGCCAAGGGGACAGCACAGATACGCAGTATTTT. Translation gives CASSQGDSTDTQYF.

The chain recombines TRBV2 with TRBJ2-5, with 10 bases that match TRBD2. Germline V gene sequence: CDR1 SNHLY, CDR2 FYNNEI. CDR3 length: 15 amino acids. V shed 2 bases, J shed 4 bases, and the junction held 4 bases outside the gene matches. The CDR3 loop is CASSELAGAPETQYF. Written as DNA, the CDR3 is TGTGCCAGCAGTGAACTAGCGGGAGCCCCAGAGACCCAGTACTTC.

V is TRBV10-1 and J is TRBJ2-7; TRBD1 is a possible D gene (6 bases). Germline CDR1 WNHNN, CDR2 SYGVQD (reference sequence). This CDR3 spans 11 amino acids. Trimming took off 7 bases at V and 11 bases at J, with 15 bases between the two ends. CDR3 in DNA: TGCGCCAGCAAACTCCGAGGGGGTAAGTACTTC. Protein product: CASKLRGGKYF.

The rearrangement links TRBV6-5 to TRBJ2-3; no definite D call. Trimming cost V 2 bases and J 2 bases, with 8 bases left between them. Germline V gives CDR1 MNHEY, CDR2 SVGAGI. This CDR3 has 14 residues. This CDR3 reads CASSYSSYTDTQYF. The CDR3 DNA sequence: TGTGCCAGCAGTTACAGCAGTTACACAGATACGCAGTATTTT.

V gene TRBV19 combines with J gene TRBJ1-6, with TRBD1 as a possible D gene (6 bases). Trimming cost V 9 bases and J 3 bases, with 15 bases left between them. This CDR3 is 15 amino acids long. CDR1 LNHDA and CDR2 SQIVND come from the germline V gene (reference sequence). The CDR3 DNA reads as TGTGCCAGCCACCCGACAGGAAACTATAATTCACCCCTCCACTTT. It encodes CASHPTGNYNSPLHF.

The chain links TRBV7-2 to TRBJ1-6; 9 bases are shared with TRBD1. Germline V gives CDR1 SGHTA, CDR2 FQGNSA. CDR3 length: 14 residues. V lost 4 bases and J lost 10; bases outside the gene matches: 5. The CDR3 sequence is CASSSRDRDSPLHF. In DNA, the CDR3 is TGTGCCAGCAGCTCCCGGGACAGGGACTCACCCCTCCACTTT.

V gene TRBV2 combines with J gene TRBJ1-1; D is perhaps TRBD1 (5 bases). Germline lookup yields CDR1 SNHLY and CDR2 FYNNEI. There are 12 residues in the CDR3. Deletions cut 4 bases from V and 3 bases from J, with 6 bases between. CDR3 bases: TGTGCCAGCAGTGTGGGGGACACTGAAGCTTTCTTT. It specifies CASSVGDTEAFF.

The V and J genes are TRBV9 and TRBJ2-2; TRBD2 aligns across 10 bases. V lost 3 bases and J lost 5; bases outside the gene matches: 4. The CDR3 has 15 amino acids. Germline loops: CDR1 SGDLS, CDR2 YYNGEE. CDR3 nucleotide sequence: TGTGCCAGCAGCGATCTAGCGGGAGTTACCGGGGAGCTGTTTTTT. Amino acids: CASSDLAGVTGELFF.

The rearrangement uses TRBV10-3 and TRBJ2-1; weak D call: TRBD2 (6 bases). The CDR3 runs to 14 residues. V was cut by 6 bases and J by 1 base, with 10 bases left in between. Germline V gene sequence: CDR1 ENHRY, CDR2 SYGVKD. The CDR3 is CAISQGGSYNEQFF. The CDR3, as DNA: TGTGCCATCAGCCAGGGAGGTTCCTACAATGAGCAGTTCTTC.

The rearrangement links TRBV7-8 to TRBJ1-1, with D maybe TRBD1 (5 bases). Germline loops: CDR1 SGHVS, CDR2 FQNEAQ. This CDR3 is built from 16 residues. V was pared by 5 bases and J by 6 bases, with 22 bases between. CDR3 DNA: TGTGCCAGCAGCGGGGGACTCTACCCGGCGGGCTCTGAAGCTTTCTTT. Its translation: CASSGGLYPAGSEAFF.

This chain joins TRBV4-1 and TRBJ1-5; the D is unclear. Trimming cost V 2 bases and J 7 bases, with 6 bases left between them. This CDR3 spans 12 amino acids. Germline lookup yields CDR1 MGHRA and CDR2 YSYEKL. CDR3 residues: CASSQIGQPQHF. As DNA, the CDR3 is TGCGCCAGCAGCCAAATCGGCCAGCCCCAGCATTTT.

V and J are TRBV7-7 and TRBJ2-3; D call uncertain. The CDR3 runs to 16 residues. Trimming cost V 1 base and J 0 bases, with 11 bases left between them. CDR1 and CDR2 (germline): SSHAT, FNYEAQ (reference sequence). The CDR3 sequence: CASSLGPGGSTDTQYF. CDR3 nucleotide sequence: TGTGCCAGCAGCTTAGGTCCCGGTGGTAGCACAGATACGCAGTATTTT.

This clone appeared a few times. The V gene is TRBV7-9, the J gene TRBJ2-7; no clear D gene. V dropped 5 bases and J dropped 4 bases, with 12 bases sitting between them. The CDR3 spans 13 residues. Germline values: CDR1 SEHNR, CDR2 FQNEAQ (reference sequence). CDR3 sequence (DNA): TGTGCCAGCAGCCCGACCCATGCTTACGAGCAGTACTTC. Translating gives CASSPTHAYEQYF.

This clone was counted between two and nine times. The CDR3 bases are TGCAGCGTTGGGCAGGGGGCCTACGAGCAGTACTTC. Its translation: CSVGQGAYEQYF. The chain carries TRBV29-1 and TRBJ2-7, with 7 bases matching TRBD1. Germline CDR1 SQVTM, CDR2 ANQGSEA. V was pared by 4 bases and J by 2 bases, with 2 bases of the junction left unmatched. This CDR3 has 12 residues.

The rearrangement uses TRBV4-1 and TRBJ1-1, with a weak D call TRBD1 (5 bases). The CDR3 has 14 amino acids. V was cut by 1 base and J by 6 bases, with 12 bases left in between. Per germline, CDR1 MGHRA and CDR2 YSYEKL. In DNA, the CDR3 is TGCGCCAGCAGCCAAGTGGGGGGGTTGGCTGAAGCTTTCTTT. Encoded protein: CASSQVGGLAEAFF.

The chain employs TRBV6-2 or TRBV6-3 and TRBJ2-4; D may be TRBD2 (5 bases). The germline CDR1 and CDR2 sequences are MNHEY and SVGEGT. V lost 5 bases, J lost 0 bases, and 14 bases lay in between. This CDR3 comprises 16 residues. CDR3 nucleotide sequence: TGTGCCAGCAGTCGCGGCGCGGGTTTAGCCAAAAACATTCAGTACTTC. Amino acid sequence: CASSRGAGLAKNIQYF.

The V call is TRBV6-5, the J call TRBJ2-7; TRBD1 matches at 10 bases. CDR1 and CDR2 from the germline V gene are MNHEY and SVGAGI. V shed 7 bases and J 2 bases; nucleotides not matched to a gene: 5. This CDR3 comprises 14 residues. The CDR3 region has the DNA TGTGCCAGCAAAGCCGGGACAGGGGCCTACGAGCAGTACTTC. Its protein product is CASKAGTGAYEQYF.

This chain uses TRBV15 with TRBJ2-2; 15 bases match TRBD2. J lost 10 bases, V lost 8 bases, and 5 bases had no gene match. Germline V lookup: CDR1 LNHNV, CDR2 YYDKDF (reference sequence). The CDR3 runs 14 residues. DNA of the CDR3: TGTGCCACCCGGACTAGCGGGGGGGGCCCGGAGCTGTTTTTT. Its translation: CATRTSGGGPELFF.

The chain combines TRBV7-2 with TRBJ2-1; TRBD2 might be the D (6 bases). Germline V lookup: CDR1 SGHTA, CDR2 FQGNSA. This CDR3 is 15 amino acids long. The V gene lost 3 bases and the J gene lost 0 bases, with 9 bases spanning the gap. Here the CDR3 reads CASSFSSGSYNEQFF. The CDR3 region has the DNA TGTGCCAGCAGCTTCAGTAGCGGCTCCTACAATGAGCAGTTCTTC.